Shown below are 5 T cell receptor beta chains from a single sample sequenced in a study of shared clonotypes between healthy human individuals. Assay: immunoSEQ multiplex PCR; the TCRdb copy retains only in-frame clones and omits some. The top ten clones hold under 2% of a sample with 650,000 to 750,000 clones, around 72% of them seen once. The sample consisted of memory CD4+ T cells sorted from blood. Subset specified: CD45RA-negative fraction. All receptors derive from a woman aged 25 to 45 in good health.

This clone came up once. The CDR3 loop reads CAWSVREGDTQYF. DNA for the CDR3: TGTGCCTGGAGTGTGCGGGAGGGAGATACGCAGTATTTT. This rearrangement joins TRBV30 to TRBJ2-3; 9 nucleotides match TRBD2. The length of the CDR3 is 13 residues. V dropped 0 bases and J dropped 5; count of bases not matched to a gene: 0. The germline CDR1 and CDR2 sequences are GTSNPN and SVGIG (reference sequence). The full variable domain, in which reference TRBV30 and TRBJ2-3 provide the parts outside the CDR3, is SQTIHQWPATLVQPVGSPLSLECTVEGTSNPNLYWYRQAAGRGLQLLFYSVGIGQISSEVPQNLSASRPQDRQFILSSKKLLLSDSGFYLCAWSVREGDTQYFGPGTRLTVL.

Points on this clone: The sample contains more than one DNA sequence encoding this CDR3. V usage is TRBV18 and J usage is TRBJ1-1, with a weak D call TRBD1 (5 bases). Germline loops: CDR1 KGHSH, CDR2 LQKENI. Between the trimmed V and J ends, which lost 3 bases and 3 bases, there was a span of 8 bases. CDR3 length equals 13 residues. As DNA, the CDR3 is TGTGCCAGCTCACCGCTGGGGGACACTGAAGCTTTCTTT. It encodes CASSPLGDTEAFF. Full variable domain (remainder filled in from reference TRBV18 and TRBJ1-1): NAGVMQNPRHLVRRRGQEARLRCSPMKGHSHVYWYRQLPEEGLKFMVYLQKENIIDESGMPKERFSAEFPKEGPSILRIQQVVRGDSAAYFCASSPLGDTEAFFGQGTRLTVV.

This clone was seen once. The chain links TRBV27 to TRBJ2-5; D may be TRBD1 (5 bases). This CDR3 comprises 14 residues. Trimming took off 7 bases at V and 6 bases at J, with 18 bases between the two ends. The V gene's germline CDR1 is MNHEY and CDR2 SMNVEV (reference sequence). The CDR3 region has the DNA TGTGCCAGCACCCCCCACGGCAGGGAAAAGACCCAGTACTTC. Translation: CASTPHGREKTQYF.

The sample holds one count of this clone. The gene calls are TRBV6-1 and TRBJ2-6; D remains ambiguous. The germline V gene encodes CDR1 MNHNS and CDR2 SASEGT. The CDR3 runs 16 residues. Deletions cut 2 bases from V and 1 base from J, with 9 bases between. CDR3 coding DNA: TGTGCCAGCAGTGAAACAACATCTTCTGGGGCCAACGTCCTGACTTTC. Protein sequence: CASSETTSSGANVLTF.

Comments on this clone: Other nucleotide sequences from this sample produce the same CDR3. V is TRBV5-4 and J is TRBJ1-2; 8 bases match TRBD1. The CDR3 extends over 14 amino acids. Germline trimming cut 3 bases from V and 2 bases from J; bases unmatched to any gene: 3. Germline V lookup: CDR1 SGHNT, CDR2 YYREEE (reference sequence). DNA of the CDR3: TGTGCCAGCAGCTCAGGACAGGGAAACTATGGCTACACCTTC. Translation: CASSSGQGNYGYTF.